The 4 T cell receptor beta chains below were found in one sample sequenced in a study of blood T cells in healthy people across ages. It was with a sample-barcoded 5' primer and a J-beta primer mix that a second PCR of roughly 6 to 11 cycles was run. In TCRdb, the 5' RACE reads were re-called with MiXCR into one record per CDR3 protein. The sample yields about 930,000 distinct CDR3 sequences, approximately 32% seen once. The same specimen was also included in a second study, on T cells of mothers and their children.

Sequencing was performed on blood. These receptor sequences come from a woman aged 40 to 50 in good health.

This clonotype was seen once. The rearrangement uses TRBV19 and TRBJ1-1; D not certain. The CDR3 contains 15 residues. CDR1 is LNHDA, CDR2 SQIVND, per germline (reference sequence). V was cut by 7 bases and J by 5 bases, with 20 bases left in between. The chain's CDR3 is CASTSNAGLGTEAFF. CDR3 sequence (DNA): TGTGCCAGTACTAGTAATGCGGGATTGGGGACTGAAGCTTTCTTT.

This clonotype was counted at least ten times. J is TRBJ2-7 and V is TRBV3-1; no clear D. Trimming stripped 4 bases from V and 4 bases from J, with 11 bases between. Germline CDR1 is LGHDT and CDR2 is YNNKEL (reference sequence). CDR3 length equals 13 residues. This CDR3 is CASSLSPIYEQYF. The CDR3 coding sequence is TGTGCCAGCAGCCTCTCCCCTATTTACGAGCAGTACTTC.

V usage is TRBV28 and J usage is TRBJ2-3, with TRBD1 matching 8 bases. Germline-derived CDR1 and CDR2 are MDHEN and SYDVKM. The CDR3 consists of 16 residues. V gave up 3 bases and J gave up 0 bases; unmatched junction bases: 5. DNA of the CDR3: TGTGCCAGCAGTTTGTGGACAGGGCATAGCACAGATACGCAGTATTTT. Encoded protein: CASSLWTGHSTDTQYF.

The chain links TRBV27 to TRBJ1-2; D not resolved. The CDR3 runs to 14 residues. V dropped 5 bases and J dropped 0 bases, with 10 bases sitting between them. The V gene's germline CDR1 is MNHEY and CDR2 SMNVEV (reference sequence). The CDR3, as DNA: TGTGCCAGCAGTCCGGCAGCCCCTAACTATGGCTACACCTTC. This gives the protein CASSPAAPNYGYTF.